This TCR beta chain comes out of a study of CD8 T cells in ankylosing spondylitis. Overall study results and limits: There was a TCR beta motif, made of eight highly homologous variants, that appeared characteristic of ankylosing spondylitis blood. Earlier authors reported some of these motif variants in reactive arthritis synovial fluid and blood.

This clonotype showed up many times. The antigen is undetermined. Quantitative 5'-RACE with molecular barcodes produced the TCR beta libraries. TCRdb reprocessed the 5' RACE reads with MiXCR, giving one entry per CDR3 protein. The sample records fewer than 550,000 distinct CDR3 sequences, about 5.4% being singletons. The ends lost 5 bases at V and 6 bases at J; junction bases unmatched: 11. CDR3 length: 15 amino acids. CDR1 and CDR2 (germline): SEHNR, FQNEAQ (reference sequence). Material: blood, either unsorted or a sorted T cell fraction (not recorded which). The receptor was derived from a male donor with ankylosing spondylitis. The V call is TRBV7-9, the J call TRBJ2-3, with TRBD1 matching over 7 bases. The CDR3: CASSPDRPLRDTQYF. CDR3 DNA: TGTGCCAGCAGCCCGGACAGGCCATTGAGGGATACGCAGTATTTT. Combining the CDR3 with reference TRBV7-9 and TRBJ2-3 gives the whole variable domain DTGVSQNPRHKITKRGQNVTFRCDPISEHNRLYWYRQTLGQGPEFLTYFQNEAQLEKSRLLSDRFSAERPKGSFSTLEIQRTEQGDSAMYLCASSPDRPLRDTQYFGPGTRLTVL.